The 15 T cell receptor beta chains in this list originate from one sample, sequenced in a study of T cell responses to AZD1222 COVID-19 vaccine listed by TCRdb under 2021. Receptor amplification or capture employed the immunoSEQ multiplex PCR assay. Entries here come from immuneACCESS through TCRdb and include only in-frame sequences with V and J called. Some clones fail to appear in such tables; in the studies checked, an unresolved V gene covers under half of the shortfall, and the cause of the remainder is unknown. For this sample the table gives about 89,000 clones, of which around 90% were detected only once. Jointly, the top ten make up 4% to 6% of the sample. According to the study, the label for this sample's time point signals: baseline before first vaccination. The treatment or condition label here, explained by the study, means: meningococcal conjugate vaccine given as trial control.

The specimen was peripheral blood, collected on day 0 of MenACWY control vaccination. These TCRs come from an adult in good health.

This sequence joins TRBV29-1 and TRBJ2-1, with 7 nucleotides matching TRBD2. After removal of 4 bases from V and 8 bases from J, the junction contained 5 bases not matched to a gene. In germline, CDR1 is SQVTM, CDR2 ANQGSEA. The CDR3 length is 12 residues. The CDR3 here is CSVGGSGDEQFF. CDR3 coding DNA: TGCAGCGTTGGCGGGAGTGGCGATGAGCAGTTCTTC.

The chain links TRBV29-1 to TRBJ1-1, with 7 bases identical to TRBD1. The CDR3 consists of 13 residues. V lost 5 bases, J lost 2 bases, and 5 bases stayed unmatched. Germline lookup yields CDR1 SQVTM and CDR2 ANQGSEA. CDR3 DNA: TGCAGCGTTCCCGACAGGGCCAACACTGAAGCTTTCTTT. Amino acids: CSVPDRANTEAFF.

The V call is TRBV11-1, the J call TRBJ2-7; a weak D match, TRBD2 (6 bases). There are 14 residues in the CDR3. Trimming removed 5 bases from V and 5 bases from J, with 16 bases in between. CDR1 and CDR2 (germline): SGHAT, FQDESV (reference sequence). CDR3 protein: CASSPRLGGHEQYF. Here the CDR3 DNA reads TGTGCCAGCAGCCCGCGACTAGGAGGGCACGAGCAGTACTTC.

The chain is built from TRBV11-2 and TRBJ2-1, with 11 bases fitting TRBD2. The germline gives CDR1 SGHAT, CDR2 FQNNGV. After removal of 4 bases from V and 2 bases from J, the junction contained 1 base not matched to a gene. The CDR3 sequence is 15 residues long. The CDR3 coding sequence is TGTGCCAGCAGCTGGACTAGCGGGCCCTACAATGAGCAGTTCTTC. Translated: CASSWTSGPYNEQFF.

This clone has just one count. This chain joins TRBV7-2 and TRBJ2-7; 7 bases match TRBD1. The CDR3 has 16 residues. CDR1 is SGHTA and CDR2 is FQGNSA in the germline V gene. V lost 0 bases to trimming and J lost 2 bases; unmatched junction nucleotides: 7. DNA for the CDR3: TGTGCCAGCAGCTTAGCGGCCGGACAGGTTACCTACGAGCAGTACTTC. Protein product: CASSLAAGQVTYEQYF.

The chain employs TRBV6-5 and TRBJ2-7, with D perhaps TRBD1 (6 bases). Per the germline V gene, CDR1 is MNHEY and CDR2 is SVGAGI. The V end was cut by 5 bases, the J end by 6 bases, with 14 bases between. This CDR3 is built from 13 residues. This CDR3 reads CASSPYTGFEQYF. The CDR3, as DNA: TGTGCCAGCAGTCCTTACACAGGGTTCGAGCAGTACTTC.

The chain recombines TRBV6-5 with TRBJ2-7, with 9 bases fitting TRBD1. Germline CDR1 MNHEY, CDR2 SVGAGI. The V gene end was trimmed by 6 bases and the J gene end by 4 bases; junction bases not matched to a gene: 7. There are 14 residues in the CDR3. As DNA, the CDR3 is TGTGCCAGCAGGGCCGGGACAGGGATATACGAGCAGTACTTC. Its translation is CASRAGTGIYEQYF.

The chain uses TRBV28 and TRBJ2-3, with TRBD2 identical over 9 bases. The CDR3 runs 14 residues. V lost 4 bases to trimming and J lost 5 bases; unmatched junction nucleotides: 4. Germline-derived CDR1 and CDR2 are MDHEN and SYDVKM. DNA of the CDR3: TGTGCCAGCAGTTCTAGCGGGGAAGGAGATACGCAGTATTTT. Amino acid sequence: CASSSSGEGDTQYF. Based on the CDR3 plus reference TRBV28 and TRBJ2-3, the full variable domain is DVKVTQSSRYLVKRTGEKVFLECVQDMDHENMFWYRQDPGLGLRLIYFSYDVKMKEKGDIPEGYSVSREKKERFSLILESASTNQTSMYLCASSSSGEGDTQYFGPGTRLTVL.

V is TRBV3-1 (or the pseudogene TRBV3-2) and J is TRBJ2-5, with TRBD2 matching 8 bases. Trimming removed 4 bases from V and 2 bases from J; junction bases left unmatched: 3. CDR3 length: 14 amino acids. The germline gives CDR1 LGHDT, CDR2 YNNKEL (reference sequence). The DNA of the CDR3 is TGTGCCAGCAGCCCACCGGGGGGGCAAGAGACCCAGTACTTC. The encoded protein is CASSPPGGQETQYF.

The V gene is TRBV29-1, the J gene TRBJ2-3, with D maybe TRBD1 (6 bases). Trimming cost V 5 bases and J 1 base, with 13 bases left between them. Germline V lookup: CDR1 SQVTM, CDR2 ANQGSEA. The CDR3 extends over 14 amino acids. The CDR3 DNA sequence: TGCAGCGTTTCAGGGGCGCAGGGCACAGATACGCAGTATTTT. Protein sequence: CSVSGAQGTDTQYF.

This clone has just one count. The V call is TRBV7-9, the J call TRBJ2-1, with TRBD2 matching over 12 bases. This CDR3 comprises 17 residues. CDR1 is SEHNR, CDR2 FQNEAQ, per germline (reference sequence). The V gene end was trimmed by 11 bases and the J gene end by 0 bases; junction bases not matched to a gene: 11. CDR3 protein: CASQGLAGGISYNEQFF. For the CDR3, the DNA is TGTGCCTCACAGGGCCTAGCGGGAGGGATCTCCTACAATGAGCAGTTCTTC.

The chain combines TRBV27 with TRBJ2-3, with a tentative D call TRBD1 (5 bases). V was cut by 7 bases and J by 6 bases, with 17 bases left in between. The CDR3 sequence is 14 residues long. Looked up from germline, CDR1 is MNHEY and CDR2 is SMNVEV (reference sequence). The DNA of the CDR3 is TGTGCCAGCACGACAGCTGCATTCACGGATACGCAGTATTTT. This translates into CASTTAAFTDTQYF.

A single count supports this clone. This rearrangement joins TRBV5-1 to TRBJ1-6, with TRBD1 identical over 7 bases. The CDR3 extends over 16 amino acids. Germline V CDR1 and CDR2: SGHRS, YFSETQ. V was clipped by 0 bases and J by 5 bases; unmatched bases: 5. The CDR3 is CASSLDRGTHNSPLHF. The CDR3 DNA reads TGCGCCAGCAGCTTGGACAGGGGAACCCATAATTCACCCCTCCACTTT.

This chain connects TRBV6-4 to TRBJ2-3; 10 positions agree with TRBD2. Trimming took 11 bases from V and 2 from J; bases not matched to a gene: 13. Germline V gives CDR1 MRHNA, CDR2 SNTAGT. This CDR3 spans 16 amino acids. The CDR3 loop reads CASSRHSGGNTDTQYF. The CDR3 coding sequence is TGTGCCTCCTCCCGGCATAGCGGGGGGAACACAGATACGCAGTATTTT.

This clone has only a few counts. The rearrangement joins TRBV24-1 to TRBJ2-6, with D tentatively TRBD1 or TRBD2 (6 bases each). The CDR3 has 14 amino acids. V was cut by 8 bases and J by 0 bases, with 7 bases left in between. Germline CDR1 is KGHDR and CDR2 is SFDVKD. As DNA, the CDR3 is TGTGCCACCAAGGGGGGCTCTGGGGCCAACGTCCTGACTTTC. It yields the protein CATKGGSGANVLTF.